This note documents a single TCR beta chain sequence. The target antigen is unknown. Germline-derived CDR1 and CDR2 are SGHDT and YYEEEE. The ends lost 4 bases at V and 2 bases at J; junction bases unmatched: 6. This CDR3 comprises 15 residues. These data come from a study of cytomegalovirus exposure and HLA in healthy donors. Study-wide background: The platform used for the 120 or so validation repertoires matched that of the 666 first-cohort repertoires, a later analysis reported.

Study-wide results and caveats: It was found in a later analysis that first-cohort TCR clusters tended to co-occur in the 90 to 150 validation repertoires. Using the classifier, cytomegalovirus status was reportedly diagnosed with high specificity and sensitivity. TCR beta chains numbering more than 150 were designated cytomegalovirus-associated.

Some clones are missing from TCRdb's copy, which holds only in-frame ones; the method was immunoSEQ multiplex PCR. The table has about 160,000 clones, around 81% seen once. This TCR derives from a man between 25 and 39 years old in good health and CMV-seropositive. The sample consisted of PBMCs. The chain carries TRBV5-6 and TRBJ2-3; 8 nucleotides agree with TRBD2. The CDR3 DNA reads as TGTGCCAGCAGCAAGCGGGGGTTTATCACAGATACGCAGTATTTT. Protein sequence: CASSKRGFITDTQYF.